One and the same sample provided the 10 T cell receptor beta chains below, sequenced in a study of OX40 agonist ivuxolimab in advanced cancers. TCRdb's table, derived via immunoSEQ multiplex PCR, lists solely in-frame clones and lacks some. This table holds 48,000 or so clones, 80% to 90% found once. This sample comprised CD4+ or CD8+ T cells sorted from blood, obtained in a trial of the OX40 agonist ivuxolimab. The receptors derive from an adult with an advanced solid tumor such as melanoma, head and neck, liver or kidney cancer.

The chain uses TRBV30 and TRBJ1-2, with a weak D call TRBD1 (5 bases). V lost 0 bases and J 7 bases, leaving 9 bases between the germline ends. Germline-derived CDR1 and CDR2 are GTSNPN and SVGIG (reference sequence). The CDR3 spans 12 residues. For the CDR3, the DNA is TGTGCCTGGAGTGTAGGGGAAGGTGGCTACACCTTC. It yields the protein CAWSVGEGGYTF.

The chain uses TRBV4-2 and TRBJ2-1, with D possibly being TRBD2 (5 bases). The CDR3 is 14 amino acids. Deletions cut 6 bases from V and 4 bases from J, with 13 bases between. Germline V gene lookup returns CDR1 LGHNA and CDR2 YNFKEQ. The CDR3 is CASSQESGYNEQFF. CDR3 DNA sequence: TGTGCCAGCAGTCAGGAGTCGGGATACAATGAGCAGTTCTTC.

V usage is TRBV5-4 and J usage is TRBJ1-3; D is unresolved. Trimming shortened V by 3 bases and J by 0 bases, and 7 bases separated the two germline ends. In germline, CDR1 is SGHNT, CDR2 YYREEE (reference sequence). This CDR3 has 14 amino acids. As DNA, the CDR3 is TGTGCCAGCAGCTCTATCGACTCTGGAAACACCATATATTTT. This gives the protein CASSSIDSGNTIYF.

The gene calls are TRBV15 and TRBJ2-7; the match to TRBD2 covers 8 bases. CDR3 length: 17 amino acids. Germline assignment: CDR1 LNHNV and CDR2 YYDKDF (reference sequence). J lost 0 bases, V lost 0 bases, and 7 bases had no gene match. Here the CDR3 DNA reads TGTGCCACCAGCAGAGAGTCGGGAGCGGGGGTCTCCTACGAGCAGTACTTC. Protein sequence: CATSRESGAGVSYEQYF.

The rearrangement uses TRBV19 and TRBJ1-5; TRBD1 might be the D (6 bases). With 5 bases removed from V and 4 bases from J, the gap between germline ends came to 9 bases. The CDR3 totals 13 residues. Germline loops: CDR1 LNHDA, CDR2 SQIVND (reference sequence). The CDR3 nucleotides read TGTGCCAGTAGTCGGACAGATAATCAGCCCCAGCATTTT. Amino acids: CASSRTDNQPQHF. Variable domain in full (rest from reference TRBV19 and TRBJ1-5): DGGITQSPKYLFRKEGQNVTLSCEQNLNHDAMYWYRQDPGQGLRLIYYSQIVNDFQKGDIAEGYSVSREKKESFPLTVTSAQKNPTAFYLCASSRTDNQPQHFGDGTRLSIL.

This chain uses TRBV5-1 with TRBJ2-1; 9 bases line up with TRBD2. Losses at the gene ends were 0 bases for V and 2 bases for J; bases not matched to a gene: 3. Germline CDR1 and CDR2: SGHRS and YFSETQ. This CDR3 has 16 amino acids. CDR3 DNA sequence: TGCGCCAGCAGCTTGGCGGCGGGAGGGCCCTACAATGAGCAGTTCTTC. Protein: CASSLAAGGPYNEQFF.

This chain links TRBV5-4 with TRBJ2-2; D gene unclear. The CDR3 sequence is 14 residues long. V gave up 0 bases and J gave up 2 bases, with 5 bases separating them. Germline CDR1 SGHNT, CDR2 YYREEE (reference sequence). The CDR3 bases are TGTGCCAGCAGCTTGGAGGGAAACACCGGGGAGCTGTTTTTT. It codes for CASSLEGNTGELFF.

This chain uses TRBV7-2 with TRBJ2-7; D perhaps matches TRBD1 (6 bases). CDR1 and CDR2 from the germline V gene are SGHTA and FQGNSA. This CDR3 contains 14 residues. The V gene lost 4 bases and the J gene lost 5 bases, with 15 bases spanning the gap. CDR3 DNA sequence: TGTGCCAGCAGCTCTGGGACATTCCCTCACGAGCAGTACTTC. This codes for CASSSGTFPHEQYF. The full variable domain, completed using reference TRBV7-2 and TRBJ2-7, is GAGVSQSPSNKVTEKGKDVELRCDPISGHTALYWYRQSLGQGLEFLIYFQGNSAPDKSGLPSDRFSAERTGGSVSTLTIQRTQQEDSAVYLCASSSGTFPHEQYFGPGTRLTVT.

This chain uses TRBV11-3 with TRBJ2-1; D remains ambiguous. This CDR3 is built from 12 residues. V lost 3 bases to trimming and J lost 5 bases, with 5 bases between them. Germline CDR1 SGHNT, CDR2 YENEEA. The CDR3 DNA follows: TGTGCCAGCAGCTTGGATCACAATGAGCAGTTCTTC. This translates into CASSLDHNEQFF.

The chain is built from TRBV2 and TRBJ2-1; no definite D call. CDR3 length: 13 amino acids. The germline CDR1 and CDR2 sequences are SNHLY and FYNNEI. V was pared by 6 bases and J by 10 bases, with 16 bases between. The CDR3 DNA follows: TGTGCCAGCAGCCTGGCTACCCTGACAGAGCAGTTCTTC. The encoded protein is CASSLATLTEQFF. The whole variable domain, remainder taken from reference TRBV2 and TRBJ2-1, is EPEVTQTPSHQVTQMGQEVILRCVPISNHLYFYWYRQILGQKVEFLVSFYNNEISEKSEIFDDQFSVERPDGSNFTLKIRSTKLEDSAMYFCASSLATLTEQFFGPGTRLTVL.